This TCR beta chain comes out of a study of OX40 agonist ivuxolimab in advanced cancers. Across the whole study: Patients were infused with ivuxolimab every 2 weeks at 0.01 to 10 mg/kg. The diagnoses of dose-escalation patients were hepatocellular carcinoma, melanoma, renal cell or head and neck cancer.

Some clones are missing from TCRdb's copy, which holds only in-frame ones; the method was immunoSEQ multiplex PCR. The table has fewer than 70,000 clones, approximately 90% seen once. This specimen was CD4+ or CD8+ T cells sorted from blood, taken in a trial of the OX40 agonist ivuxolimab. The source is an adult with an advanced solid tumor such as melanoma, head and neck, liver or kidney cancer.

The CDR3 loop reads CASRMDRNTEAFF. As DNA, the CDR3 is TGTGCCAGCAGGATGGACAGGAACACTGAAGCTTTCTTT. The chain couples TRBV2 to TRBJ1-1; tentatively, D is TRBD1 (6 bases). This CDR3 has 13 residues. Trimming took off 6 bases at V and 1 base at J, with 9 bases between the two ends. Germline loops: CDR1 SNHLY, CDR2 FYNNEI.